A single sample is the source of the 8 T cell receptor beta chains below, sequenced in a study of T cells after yellow fever vaccination (dated by TCRdb to about 2019). Receptor libraries were prepared by 5' RACE. Sequencing took place on an Illumina HiSeq 2500. The raw public reads went through TCRdb reprocessing: fastp at Q25, MiXCR clone calling, in-frame beta chains kept. Here each entry gathers all rows of one CDR3 protein and keeps the most common genes and DNA. This sample gives roughly 170,000 distinct CDR3 sequences in total; 5.5% to 7.5% of them show up just once. Under 3% of the sample goes to the ten largest clones. Interpreted using the paper, the treatment or condition label stands for: live attenuated yellow fever vaccine strain. Sample: CD4+ T cells sorted from PBMCs, taken on the day of the first yellow fever vaccination. The receptors shown here come from a man younger than 30 who received the YFV17D yellow fever vaccine.

In its sample, this clonotype was seen many times. The rearrangement links TRBV5-1 to TRBJ1-1; no firm D call. Trimming took 0 bases from V and 10 from J, leaving 10 bases between them. Germline CDR1 reads SGHRS; CDR2 reads YFSETQ. The CDR3 covers 12 residues. Here the CDR3 reads CASSLEGVGAFF. The CDR3 bases are TGCGCCAGCAGCTTGGAGGGTGTCGGAGCTTTCTTT.

Only a few counts were recorded for this clonotype. J is TRBJ2-3 and V is TRBV7-9, with 8 bases matching TRBD2. The germline gives CDR1 SEHNR, CDR2 FQNEAQ (reference sequence). After removal of 0 bases from V and 1 base from J, the junction contained 3 bases not matched to a gene. The CDR3 loop spans 16 amino acids. The CDR3 sequence: CASSLAASGRTDTQYF. The CDR3 DNA is TGTGCCAGCAGCTTAGCGGCTAGCGGGCGCACAGATACGCAGTATTTT.

V and J are TRBV6-2 or TRBV6-3 and TRBJ2-1; D uncertain. This CDR3 has 12 amino acids. Trimming shortened V by 7 bases and J by 4 bases, and 8 bases separated the two germline ends. CDR1 is MNHEY, CDR2 SVGEGT, per germline. The CDR3 spells CASNDGYNEQFF. For the CDR3, the DNA is TGTGCCAGCAATGACGGATACAATGAGCAGTTCTTC.

This clonotype has a count of ten or more. The rearrangement links TRBV7-9 to TRBJ2-1, with D possibly TRBD1 on 6 matching bases. The CDR3 loop spans 11 amino acids. CDR1 and CDR2 (germline): SEHNR, FQNEAQ (reference sequence). Between the trimmed V and J ends, which lost 7 bases and 10 bases, there was a span of 11 bases. CDR3 in amino acids: CASTHGTEQFF. The CDR3 region has the DNA TGTGCCAGCACCCACGGGACAGAGCAGTTCTTC.

This clonotype was counted only a few times. The chain uses TRBV7-2 and TRBJ1-5; TRBD1 is a possible D gene (6 bases). V was trimmed by 5 bases and J by 11 bases, leaving 19 bases between them. The germline CDR1 and CDR2 sequences are SGHTA and FQGNSA. The CDR3 is 14 amino acids. CDR3 loop: CASSGGGPVKAQHF. The CDR3 bases are TGTGCCAGCAGCGGAGGGGGGCCGGTCAAGGCCCAGCATTTT.

This clonotype was observed a handful of times. V and J are TRBV12-3 or TRBV12-4 and TRBJ2-3; the D is unclear. CDR3 size: 13 residues. The germline V and J ends were trimmed by 2 bases and 1 base, with 4 bases remaining between them. Written as DNA, the CDR3 is TGTGCCAGCAGTTTACCTGGCACAGATACGCAGTATTTT. The encoded protein is CASSLPGTDTQYF.

The chain combines TRBV5-1 with TRBJ1-4; unclear D gene. The length of the CDR3 is 14 residues. Trimming shortened V by 1 base and J by 8 bases, and 12 bases separated the two germline ends. The V gene's germline CDR1 is SGHRS and CDR2 YFSETQ. CDR3 DNA: TGCGCCAGCAGCTTGATTGGCATAGGGGAAAAACTGTTTTTT. This gives the protein CASSLIGIGEKLFF.

The chain combines TRBV11-2 with TRBJ2-3; D is undetermined. CDR1 and CDR2 (germline): SGHAT, FQNNGV. CDR3 length equals 16 residues. V dropped 1 base and J dropped 2 bases, with 13 bases sitting between them. For the CDR3, the DNA is TGTGCCAGCAGCTTAGGGGTTAGTTCCACCACAGATACGCAGTATTTT. Protein product: CASSLGVSSTTDTQYF.